The T cell receptor beta chain described here comes from a study of cytomegalovirus exposure and HLA in healthy donors. This clone appeared once. Its antigen remains unknown. PCR involved 60 Vbeta and 13 Jbeta primers. Some clones are missing from TCRdb's copy, which holds only in-frame ones; the method was immunoSEQ multiplex PCR. The data hold around 140,000 clones, with around 70% observed a single time. Study-wide results and limits: For cytomegalovirus status, the classifier reportedly gave diagnoses with high specificity and sensitivity. In the analysis, some V segments, TRBV6-2 and TRBV6-3 included, were excluded as indistinguishable.

Trimming took 4 bases from V and 4 from J; bases not matched to a gene: 8. CDR3 length: 15 residues. Looked up from germline, CDR1 is SNHLY and CDR2 is FYNNEI. Donors showed nominal health when sampled, although they likely had unrecorded immune exposures. The sequence derives from a male donor in good health and CMV-seronegative. Sequenced material: PBMCs. The chain uses TRBV2 and TRBJ2-5; TRBD2 matches 8 bases. The CDR3 is CASSAGGQGGETQYF. CDR3 DNA sequence: TGTGCCAGCAGTGCGGGGGGGCAGGGCGGAGAGACCCAGTACTTC.